This T cell receptor beta chain was captured in a study of T cells in Graves' hyperthyroidism and ophthalmopathy. The overall study: Staff took peripheral blood when the initial diagnosis was made, before any treatment began.

Newly diagnosed patients aged 18 to 65 had hyperthyroidism of under 2 months' duration. Germline lookup yields CDR1 SGHTA and CDR2 FQGTGA. The CDR3 runs to 17 residues. V was shortened by 0 bases and J by 0 bases, with 15 bases between the two germline ends. Study-level results: Onset of ophthalmopathy came a median approximately 6.5 months after the model predicted it.

This clonotype was counted at least ten times. The antigen remains unidentified. The source material, RNA transcripts, was used to amplify TCR beta CDR3 regions. The HTBI set primed first-round TCR CDR3 RT-PCR. TCRdb recomputed calls from the multiplex PCR reads with MiXCR, one row per CDR3 protein. This sample yields 300,000 to 450,000 distinct CDR3 sequences, of which 13% are seen a single time; about a fifth belongs to the top ten. The receptor was derived from a man aged 25-40 years with Graves' hyperthyroidism that later progressed to Graves' ophthalmopathy. The sequencing sample was made of blood. This chain uses TRBV7-3 with TRBJ2-7, with D maybe TRBD2 (6 bases). The CDR3: CASSLTRMEGNSYEQYF. CDR3 DNA sequence: TGTGCCAGCAGCTTAACCAGGATGGAGGGAAACTCCTACGAGCAGTACTTC.